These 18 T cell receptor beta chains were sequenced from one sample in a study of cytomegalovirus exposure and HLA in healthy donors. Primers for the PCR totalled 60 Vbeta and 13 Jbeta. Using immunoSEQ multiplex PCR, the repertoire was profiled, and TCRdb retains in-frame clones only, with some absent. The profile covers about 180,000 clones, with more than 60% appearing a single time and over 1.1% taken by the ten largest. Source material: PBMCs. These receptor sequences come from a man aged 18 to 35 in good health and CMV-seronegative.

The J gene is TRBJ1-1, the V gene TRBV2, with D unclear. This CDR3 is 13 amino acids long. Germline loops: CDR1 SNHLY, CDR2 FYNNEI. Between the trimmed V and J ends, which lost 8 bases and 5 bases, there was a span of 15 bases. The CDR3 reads CASLKQGGTEAFF. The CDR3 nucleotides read TGTGCCAGCCTAAAGCAAGGCGGGACTGAAGCTTTCTTT.

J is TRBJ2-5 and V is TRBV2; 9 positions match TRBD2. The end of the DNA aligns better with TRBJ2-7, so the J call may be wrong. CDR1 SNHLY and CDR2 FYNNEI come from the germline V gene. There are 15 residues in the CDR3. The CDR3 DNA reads TGTGCCAGCAGTGAAAGGACTAGCGCTTCCTACGAGCAGTACTTC. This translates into CASSERTSASYEQYF.

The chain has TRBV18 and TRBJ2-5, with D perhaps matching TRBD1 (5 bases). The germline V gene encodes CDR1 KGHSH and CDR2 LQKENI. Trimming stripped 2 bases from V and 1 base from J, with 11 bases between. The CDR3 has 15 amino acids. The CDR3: CASSPIAGPQETQYF. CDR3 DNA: TGTGCCAGCTCACCAATCGCAGGGCCCCAAGAGACCCAGTACTTC. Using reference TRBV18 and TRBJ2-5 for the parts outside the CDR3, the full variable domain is NAGVMQNPRHLVRRRGQEARLRCSPMKGHSHVYWYRQLPEEGLKFMVYLQKENIIDESGMPKERFSAEFPKEGPSILRIQQVVRGDSAAYFCASSPIAGPQETQYFGPGTRLLVL.

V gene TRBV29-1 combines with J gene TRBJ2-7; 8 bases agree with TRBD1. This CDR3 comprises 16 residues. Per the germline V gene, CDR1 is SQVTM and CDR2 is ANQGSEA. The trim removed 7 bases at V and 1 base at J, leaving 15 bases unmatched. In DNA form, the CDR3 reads TGCAGCGCCATGGACAGGGTCGAGCCATGGTCCTACGAGCAGTACTTC. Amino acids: CSAMDRVEPWSYEQYF.

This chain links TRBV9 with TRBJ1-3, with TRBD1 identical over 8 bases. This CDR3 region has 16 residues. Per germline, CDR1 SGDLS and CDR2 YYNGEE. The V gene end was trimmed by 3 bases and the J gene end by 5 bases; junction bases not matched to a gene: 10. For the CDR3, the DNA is TGTGCCAGCAGCGCCTCTCAGGGGGCTACGAGAAACACCATATATTTT. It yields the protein CASSASQGATRNTIYF.

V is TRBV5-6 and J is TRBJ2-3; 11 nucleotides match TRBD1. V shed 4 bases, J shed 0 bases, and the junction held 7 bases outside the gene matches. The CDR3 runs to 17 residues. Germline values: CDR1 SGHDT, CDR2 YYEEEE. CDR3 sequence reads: CASSAPGTGGSTDTQYF. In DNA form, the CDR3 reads TGTGCCAGCAGCGCCCCCGGGACAGGGGGTAGCACAGATACGCAGTATTTT.

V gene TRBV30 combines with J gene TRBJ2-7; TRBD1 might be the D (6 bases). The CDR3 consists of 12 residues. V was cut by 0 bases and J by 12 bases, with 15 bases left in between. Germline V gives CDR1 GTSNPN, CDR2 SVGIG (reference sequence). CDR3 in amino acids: CAWSVKQGDPYF. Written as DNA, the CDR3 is TGTGCCTGGAGTGTCAAACAGGGCGACCCGTACTTC.

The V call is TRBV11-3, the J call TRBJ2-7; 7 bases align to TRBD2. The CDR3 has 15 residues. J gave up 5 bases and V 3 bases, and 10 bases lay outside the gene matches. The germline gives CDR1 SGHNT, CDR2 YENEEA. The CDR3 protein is CASSFFRGRAHEQYF. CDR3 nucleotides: TGTGCCAGCAGCTTTTTTCGTGGGAGGGCCCACGAGCAGTACTTC. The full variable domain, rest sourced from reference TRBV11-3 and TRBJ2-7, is EAGVVQSPRYKIIEKKQPVAFWCNPISGHNTLYWYLQNLGQGPELLIRYENEEAVDDSQLPKDRFSAERLKGVDSTLKIQPAELGDSAVYLCASSFFRGRAHEQYFGPGTRLTVT.

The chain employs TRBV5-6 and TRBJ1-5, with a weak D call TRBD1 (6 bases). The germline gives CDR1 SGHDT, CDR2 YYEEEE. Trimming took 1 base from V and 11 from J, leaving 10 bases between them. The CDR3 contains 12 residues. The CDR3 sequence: CASSLQGSTQHF. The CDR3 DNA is TGTGCCAGCAGCTTGCAGGGGAGCACCCAGCATTTT.

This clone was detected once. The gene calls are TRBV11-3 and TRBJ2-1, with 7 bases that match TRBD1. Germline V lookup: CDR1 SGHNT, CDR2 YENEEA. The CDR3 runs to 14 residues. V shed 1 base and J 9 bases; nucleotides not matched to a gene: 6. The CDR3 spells CASSLVQGNREQFF. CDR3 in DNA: TGTGCCAGCAGCTTAGTACAGGGGAATCGTGAGCAGTTCTTC.

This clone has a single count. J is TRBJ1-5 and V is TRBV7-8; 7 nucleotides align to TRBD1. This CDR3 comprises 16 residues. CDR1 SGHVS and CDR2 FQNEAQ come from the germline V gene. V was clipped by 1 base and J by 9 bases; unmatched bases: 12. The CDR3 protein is CASSLVSDRAGRPQHF. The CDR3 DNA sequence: TGTGCCAGCAGCTTAGTCTCTGACAGGGCCGGCCGGCCCCAGCATTTT.

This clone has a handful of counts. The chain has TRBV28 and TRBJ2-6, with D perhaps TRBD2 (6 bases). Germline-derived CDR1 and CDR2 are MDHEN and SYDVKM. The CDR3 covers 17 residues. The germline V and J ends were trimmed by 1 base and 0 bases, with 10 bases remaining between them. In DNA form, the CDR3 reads TGTGCCAGCAGTTTATCAATCGGGGGCTCTGGGGCCAACGTCCTGACTTTC. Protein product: CASSLSIGGSGANVLTF.

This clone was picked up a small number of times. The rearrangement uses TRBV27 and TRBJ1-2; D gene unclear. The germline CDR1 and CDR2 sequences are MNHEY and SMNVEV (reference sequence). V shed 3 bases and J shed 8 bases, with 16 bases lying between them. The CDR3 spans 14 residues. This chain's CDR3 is CASSFSQLGSGYTF. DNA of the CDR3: TGTGCCAGCAGTTTCTCCCAACTTGGGAGCGGCTACACCTTC.

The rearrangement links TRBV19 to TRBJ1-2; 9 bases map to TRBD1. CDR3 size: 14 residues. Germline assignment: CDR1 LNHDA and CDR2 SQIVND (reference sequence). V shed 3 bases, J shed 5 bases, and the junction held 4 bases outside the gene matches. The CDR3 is CASSIQQGAYGYTF. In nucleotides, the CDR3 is TGTGCCAGTAGTATTCAACAGGGGGCTTATGGCTACACCTTC.

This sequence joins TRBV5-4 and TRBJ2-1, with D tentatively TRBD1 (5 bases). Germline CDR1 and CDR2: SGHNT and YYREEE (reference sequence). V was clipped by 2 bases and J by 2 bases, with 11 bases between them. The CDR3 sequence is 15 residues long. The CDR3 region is CASSFLQATYNEQFF. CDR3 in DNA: TGTGCCAGCAGCTTTCTACAGGCCACCTACAATGAGCAGTTCTTC. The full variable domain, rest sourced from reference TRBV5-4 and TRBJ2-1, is ETGVTQSPTHLIKTRGQQVTLRCSSQSGHNTVSWYQQALGQGPQFIFQYYREEENGRGNFPPRFSGLQFPNYSSELNVNALELDDSALYLCASSFLQATYNEQFFGPGTRLTVL.

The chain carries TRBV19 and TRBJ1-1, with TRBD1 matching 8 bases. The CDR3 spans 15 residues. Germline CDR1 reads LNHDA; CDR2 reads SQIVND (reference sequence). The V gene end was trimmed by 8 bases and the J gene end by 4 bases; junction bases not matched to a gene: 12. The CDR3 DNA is TGTGCCAGTCTCCCGGCAGGGGGCCTTGGCACTGAAGCTTTCTTT. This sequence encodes CASLPAGGLGTEAFF.

The CDR3: CASSYKDSNEKLFF. The CDR3, as DNA: TGTGCCAGCAGTTATAAGGACAGTAATGAAAAACTGTTTTTT. This rearrangement joins TRBV6-5 to TRBJ1-4; tentative D call: TRBD1 (6 bases). Per the germline V gene, CDR1 is MNHEY and CDR2 is SVGAGI. CDR3 length: 14 residues. The V gene lost 3 bases and the J gene lost 4 bases, with 9 bases spanning the gap.

CDR3 in DNA: TGTGCCATCAGTGAGTCGAGTTACCGTCAGCCCCAGCATTTT. It codes for CAISESSYRQPQHF. This chain uses TRBV10-3 with TRBJ1-5, with no clear D. V lost 0 bases and J lost 6, with 9 bases in between. The CDR3 extends over 14 amino acids. Germline CDR1 and CDR2: ENHRY and SYGVKD.